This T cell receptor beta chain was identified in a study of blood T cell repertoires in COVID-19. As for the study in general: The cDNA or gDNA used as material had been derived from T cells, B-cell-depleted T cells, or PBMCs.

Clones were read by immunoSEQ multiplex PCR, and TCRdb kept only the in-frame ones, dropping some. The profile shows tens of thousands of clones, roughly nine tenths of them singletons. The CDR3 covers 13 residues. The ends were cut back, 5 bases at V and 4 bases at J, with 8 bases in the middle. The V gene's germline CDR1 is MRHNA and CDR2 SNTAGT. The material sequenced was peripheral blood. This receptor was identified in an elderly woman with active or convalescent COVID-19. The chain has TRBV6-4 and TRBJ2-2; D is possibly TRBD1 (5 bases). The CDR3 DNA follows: TGTGCCAGCAGTCTTCAGGGCACCGGGGAGCTGTTTTTT. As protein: CASSLQGTGELFF.